This entry lists 5 T cell receptor gamma chains sequenced from one sample in a study of gamma-delta T cells after stem cell transplantation. TCRdb reanalysed the RT-PCR reads with CATT. The sample lists more than 1,000 gamma-chain clones; roughly 83% were seen once. Sequenced: gamma-delta T cells. The receptors were sampled from a human donor. It is not recorded whose cells these are; they may come from a transplant donor.

Comment on this clone: It is unclear where the CDR3 begins or ends on the DNA, so no DNA is shown, and the CDR3 is as TCRdb lists it. A V gene of TRGV2 was called, but no J gene was assigned. The CDR3 is 34 amino acids in total, end residues counted. Germline values: CDR1 EGSNGY, CDR2 YDSYNSKV. CDR3: CATWDRPLGFIIRNSLAVEQHLLSQVSIGRIQHF.

Written as DNA, the CDR3 is TGTGCCACCTGGGACGGGCTGGGTTATAAGAAACTCTTT. Translating gives CATWDGLGYKKLF. This rearrangement joins TRGV2 to TRGJ1 or TRGJ2. TCRdb carries no J gene annotation; the J gene was assigned here by matching the DNA with germline. The junction had 5 bases not matched to a gene; V was cut back by 0 bases and J by 6 bases. The CDR3 runs 13 residues. Per the germline V gene, CDR1 is EGSNGY and CDR2 is YDSYNSKV.

J is TRGJ1 or TRGJ2 and V is TRGV5. Germline matching of the DNA provided the J gene here, since TCRdb leaves it blank. The CDR3 consists of 12 residues. Germline lookup yields CDR1 VINAFY and CDR2 YDVSNSKD. The J segment lost 4 bases and the V segment lost 0 bases, leaving 0 bases of the junction unmatched. The CDR3 reads CATWDRYYKKLF. The CDR3 DNA follows: TGTGCCACCTGGGACAGGTATTATAAGAAACTCTTT.

The chain combines TRGV3 with TRGJ1 or TRGJ2. TCRdb gives no J gene; it was assigned here by matching the DNA to germline. After removal of 0 bases from V and 4 bases from J, the junction contained 6 bases not matched to a gene. The CDR3 is 14 residues long. Per the germline V gene, CDR1 is VTNTFY and CDR2 is YDVSTARD (reference sequence). The CDR3 sequence is CATWDRRVYYKKLF. The CDR3 region has the DNA TGTGCCACCTGGGACAGGCGGGTATATTATAAGAAACTCTTT.

The chain combines TRGV5 with TRGJ1 or TRGJ2. The J gene was not available in TCRdb and was assigned here by matching the DNA to germline segments. Trimming removed 0 bases from V and 7 bases from J; junction bases left unmatched: 3. Germline lookup yields CDR1 VINAFY and CDR2 YDVSNSKD. The CDR3 is 12 amino acids. This chain's CDR3 is CATWDRRYKKLF. For the CDR3, the DNA is TGTGCCACCTGGGACAGGAGGTATAAGAAACTCTTT.